Described below is a single T cell receptor (beta chain) sequence and its context. As yet, its antigen is unknown. The germline CDR1 and CDR2 sequences are SNHLY and FYNNEI. V lost 4 bases and J lost 7; bases outside the gene matches: 2. The CDR3 runs 13 residues. These data originate in a study of cytomegalovirus exposure and HLA in healthy donors. Overall study results and limits: Later on, analysis showed that most CMV-associated TCR beta chains appeared to be HLA-restricted. In an earlier analysis, in some 540 donors, most V segments appeared productive either ~87% or ~30% of the time. In a later analysis, HLA-C alleles had the fewest associated TCRs, DRB1 alleles the most. Reports indicate that TCR beta sequences accurately predicted the HLA-A and HLA-B alleles of most subjects.

The PCR employed 60 Vbeta primers together with 13 Jbeta primers. TCRdb's copy holds only in-frame clones and misses some; the assay was immunoSEQ multiplex PCR. The top ten clones hold approximately 0.36% of a sample with approximately 210,000 clones, 75% to 85% of them seen once. Input material: PBMCs. This chain uses TRBV2 with TRBJ2-2, with 8 bases that match TRBD2. This TCR was sampled from a male donor in good health and CMV-seropositive. The CDR3 loop is CASSALAGGELFF. As DNA, the CDR3 is TGTGCCAGCAGTGCGCTAGCGGGCGGGGAGCTGTTTTTT.